This record looks at one T cell receptor (beta chain) sequence and its context. Its specificity is not known. Germline V gene data show CDR1 as SGHRS and CDR2 as YFSETQ. V lost 2 bases to trimming and J lost 4 bases, with 15 bases between them. The CDR3 is made up of 15 amino acids. This sample was taken from a study of CD8 T cells in ankylosing spondylitis. Study-level findings and limits: Prior literature has documented some motif variants in synovial fluid and blood from reactive arthritis. Seemingly distinctive of ankylosing spondylitis blood was a TCR beta motif formed by eight highly homologous variants.

TCRdb analysed the 5' RACE reads with MiXCR anew, one entry per CDR3 protein. This sample has more than 650,000 distinct CDR3 sequences, with over 9.5% found just once. This clonotype was obtained from a male donor with ankylosing spondylitis. The sample comprised blood, either unsorted or a sorted T cell fraction (not recorded which). This chain links TRBV5-1 with TRBJ2-5; D perhaps matches TRBD1 (6 bases). The CDR3 DNA sequence: TGCGCCAGCAGCTTAAACAGGGCTTCGGCAGAGACCCAGTACTTC. This translates into CASSLNRASAETQYF.